This entry is about one TCR beta chain. What it binds is unknown. This sample is part of a study of T-cell reconstitution after alpha-beta-depleted transplantation in children. Molecular barcoding with unique molecular identifiers was used for the TCRbeta library. One entry per CDR3 protein results from TCRdb running MiXCR on the PCR reads. The repertoire holds hundreds of thousands of distinct CDR3 sequences, with roughly 14% as singletons. Overall study findings and caveats: The authors attributed T-cell counts and diversity one year after transplant mostly to newly produced T cells. Several patients had high TCRbeta diversity at day 60; it came from surviving recipient T cells and thymic progenitors. About two months after transplant, alpha-beta T cells reportedly came from several hundred expanded graft clones.

With 0 bases removed from V and 8 bases from J, the gap between germline ends came to 11 bases. Looked up from germline, CDR1 is SGHKS and CDR2 is YYEKEE (reference sequence). The CDR3 runs 14 residues. Sequencing was performed on PBMCs, taken before TCRalphabeta/CD19-depleted stem cell transplant. This rearrangement joins TRBV5-5 to TRBJ2-2; D is ambiguous. The TCR sequence derives from a girl aged 2-15 years with congenital amegakaryocytic thrombocytopenia, due to receive a stem cell transplant. For the CDR3, the DNA is TGTGCCAGCAGCTTGGGCCAGCTCATGGGGGAGCTGTTTTTT. It specifies CASSLGQLMGELFF.